Listed below are T cell receptor beta chains from one sample, sequenced in a study of cytomegalovirus exposure and HLA in healthy donors. Only in-frame clones appear in the TCRdb table, and some are missing; sequencing was by immunoSEQ multiplex PCR. Found here are some 160,000 clones, around 83% of them singletons; the top ten hold around 6.6%. Sequencing was carried out using PBMCs. Receptor source: a man in his forties or fifties in good health and CMV-seropositive. The CDR3 runs from the conserved cysteine through the conserved F or W. D genes are given only for firm matches. Expanded clones are given a class, and other clones once, few, many or no size at all.

CDR3	DNA	V	J	D	size
CASSSGFYGYTF	TGTGCCAGTAGTTCGGGATTCTATGGCTACACCTTC	TRBV19	TRBJ1-2	-	-
CASTGQGTDTQYF	TGTGCCAGCACGGGACAGGGGACAGATACGCAGTATTTT	TRBV2	TRBJ2-3	TRBD1	-
CASSLDIPRYGYTF	TGTGCCAGCAGCTTAGATATCCCCCGGTATGGCTACACCTTC	TRBV11-3	TRBJ1-2	-	-
CASSQPGFGGELFF	TGCGCCAGCAGCCAGCCAGGCTTTGGAGGGGAGCTGTTTTTT	TRBV4-1	TRBJ2-2	-	-
CASLTGGQGYTF	TGTGCCAGCTTAACAGGGGGCCAAGGCTACACCTTC	TRBV2	TRBJ1-2	TRBD1	-
CASTYQGPLNQPQHF	TGTGCCAGTACATACCAGGGGCCCCTCAATCAGCCCCAGCATTTT	TRBV19	TRBJ1-5	-	-
CASSYSGQGLTIYF	TGTGCCAGCAGCTACTCAGGACAGGGATTAACCATATATTTT	TRBV7-2	TRBJ1-3	TRBD1	-
CASSQAGGLQETQYF	TGCGCCAGCAGCCAAGCGGGGGGGCTCCAAGAGACCCAGTACTTC	TRBV4-1	TRBJ2-5	TRBD2	few
CATLPGENEKLFF	TGTGCCACCCTACCCGGGGAAAATGAAAAACTGTTTTTT	TRBV6-1	TRBJ1-4	-	-
CAISESIEGVVMMNTEAFF	TGTGCCATCAGTGAGTCGATTGAGGGGGTGGTGATGATGAACACTGAAGCTTTCTTT	TRBV10-3	TRBJ1-1	-	-
CASSRGKGHNEQFF	TGTGCCAGCAGCCGCGGGAAGGGGCACAATGAGCAGTTCTTC	TRBV11-3	TRBJ2-1	-	-
CASSEGQGSSPLHF	TGTGCCAGCAGTGAGGGACAGGGTTCTTCACCCCTCCACTTT	TRBV6-1	TRBJ1-6	TRBD1	-
CASREDRRSYGYTF	TGTGCCAGCAGAGAGGACAGGCGGAGCTATGGCTACACCTTC	TRBV6-5	TRBJ1-2	TRBD1	-
CASSSGTGGTQYF	TGTGCCAGCAGTTCCGGGACAGGAGGGACCCAGTACTTC	TRBV27	TRBJ2-5	TRBD1	-
CASSLGHKNTEAFF	TGCGCCAGCAGCTTAGGACACAAGAACACTGAAGCTTTCTTT	TRBV5-1	TRBJ1-1	-	-
CASSPPSDRQYGELFF	TGTGCCAGCTCCCCCCCGAGCGACAGGCAATACGGGGAGCTGTTTTTT	TRBV18	TRBJ2-2	-	-